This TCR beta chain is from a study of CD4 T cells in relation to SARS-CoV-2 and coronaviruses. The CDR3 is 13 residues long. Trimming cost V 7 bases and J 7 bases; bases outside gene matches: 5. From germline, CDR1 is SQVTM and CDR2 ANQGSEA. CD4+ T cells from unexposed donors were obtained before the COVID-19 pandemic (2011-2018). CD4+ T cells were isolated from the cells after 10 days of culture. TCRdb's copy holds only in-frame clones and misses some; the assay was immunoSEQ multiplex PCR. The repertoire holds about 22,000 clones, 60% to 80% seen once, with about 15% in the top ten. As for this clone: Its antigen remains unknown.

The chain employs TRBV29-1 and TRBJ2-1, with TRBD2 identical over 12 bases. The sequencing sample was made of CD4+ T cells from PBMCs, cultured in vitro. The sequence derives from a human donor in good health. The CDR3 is CSGSTSGRNEQFF. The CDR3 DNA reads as TGCAGCGGTTCGACTAGCGGGAGAAATGAGCAGTTCTTC.